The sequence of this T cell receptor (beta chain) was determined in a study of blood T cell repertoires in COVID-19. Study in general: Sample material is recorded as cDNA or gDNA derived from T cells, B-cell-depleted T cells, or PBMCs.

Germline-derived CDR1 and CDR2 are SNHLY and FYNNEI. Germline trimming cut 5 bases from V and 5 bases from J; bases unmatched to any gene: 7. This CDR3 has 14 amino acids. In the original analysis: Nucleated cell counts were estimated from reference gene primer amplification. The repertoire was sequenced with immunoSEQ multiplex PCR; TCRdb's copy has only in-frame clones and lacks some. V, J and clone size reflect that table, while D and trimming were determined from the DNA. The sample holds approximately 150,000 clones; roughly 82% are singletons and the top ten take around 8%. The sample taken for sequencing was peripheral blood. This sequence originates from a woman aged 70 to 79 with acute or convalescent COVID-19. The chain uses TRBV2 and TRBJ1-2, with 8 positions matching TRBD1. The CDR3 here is CASSTQGARYGYTF. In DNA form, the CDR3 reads TGTGCCAGCAGTACCCAGGGGGCGCGGTATGGCTACACCTTC.